Given below is one TCR beta chain in context. V shed 5 bases and J shed 6 bases, with 12 bases lying between them. Looked up from germline, CDR1 is SGHVS and CDR2 is FNYEAQ. The length of the CDR3 is 13 residues. These data are taken from a study of OX40 agonist ivuxolimab in advanced cancers. TCRdb's copy holds only in-frame clones and misses some; the assay was immunoSEQ multiplex PCR. The repertoire consists of roughly 73,000 clones, with roughly 83% occurring once and the leading ten covering 2% to 2.5%. Sampling of blood occurred at baseline, cycle 4 day 1, and cycle 7 day 1. Sequencing was performed on CD4+ or CD8+ T cells sorted from blood, taken in a trial of the OX40 agonist ivuxolimab. The TCR was taken from an adult with an advanced solid tumor such as melanoma, head and neck, liver or kidney cancer. This chain connects TRBV7-6 to TRBJ2-3; D call uncertain. In nucleotides, the CDR3 is TGTGCCAGCAGCCGTGTTGTTCGGGATACGCAGTATTTT. Its translation is CASSRVVRDTQYF.